The 10 T cell receptor beta chains given below trace back to one sample, sequenced in a study of human T cells and chemical hapten exposure. The time point: patch test 1, 2 weeks after DPC sensitization. Treatment noted: therapeutic diphenylcyclopropenone sensitization with weekly scalp DPC. From the RACE reads, TCRdb called clonotypes with MiXCR, one entry per CDR3 protein. The sample contains around 52,000 distinct CDR3 sequences, about 9% of which appear only once. Sequenced material: whole blood, taken in connection with sensitization to the hapten diphenylcyclopropenone (DPC). The receptors were sampled from a woman aged 40 to 50 with alopecia areata. Some clones in this sample may be carry-over from other donors' samples.

Ten or more counts support this clonotype. The chain has TRBV28 and TRBJ1-2; D is ambiguous. Germline assignment: CDR1 MDHEN and CDR2 SYDVKM. V dropped 6 bases and J dropped 8 bases, with 19 bases sitting between them. CDR3 length: 14 amino acids. CDR3 region: CASRPPLGVEGYTF. The DNA for the CDR3 is TGTGCCAGCAGGCCACCACTTGGGGTTGAGGGCTACACCTTC.

This clonotype was detected many times. This chain uses TRBV15 with TRBJ1-1; TRBD1 is a possible D gene (6 bases). The V gene's germline CDR1 is LNHNV and CDR2 YYDKDF (reference sequence). The CDR3 has 13 amino acids. V lost 1 base and J lost 10, with 13 bases in between. CDR3 loop: CATSRVPQGTAFF. The CDR3 DNA reads TGTGCCACCAGCAGAGTTCCCCAGGGGACAGCTTTCTTT.

There are many counts of this clonotype. V is TRBV5-5 and J is TRBJ2-7; no definite D call. Trimming stripped 4 bases from V and 4 bases from J, with 18 bases between. Germline assignment: CDR1 SGHKS and CDR2 YYEKEE (reference sequence). This CDR3 has 15 residues. The CDR3 bases are TGTGCCAGCAGCGTGGCGGCAGCCGACCTTTACGAGCAGTACTTC. As protein: CASSVAAADLYEQYF.

This clonotype has at least ten counts. The gene calls are TRBV15 and TRBJ1-6, with TRBD1 matching 7 bases. The germline V gene encodes CDR1 LNHNV and CDR2 YYDKDF (reference sequence). This CDR3 spans 14 amino acids. The V and J ends lost 4 bases and 6 bases, in that order; junction bases with no gene match: 3. The CDR3 region has the DNA TGTGCCACCAGCACCGGGACAGCTAATTCACCCCTCCACTTT. It is translated as CATSTGTANSPLHF.

The gene calls are TRBV4-3 and TRBJ1-6, with a possible D match to TRBD1 (6 bases). Per germline, CDR1 LGHNA and CDR2 YSLEER. This CDR3 spans 14 amino acids. Trimming took off 4 bases at V and 10 bases at J, with 14 bases between the two ends. CDR3 in amino acids: CASSPTGGYSPLHF. DNA for the CDR3: TGCGCCAGCAGCCCCACGGGGGGCTACTCACCCCTCCACTTT.

In this sample, this clonotype turned up many times. The chain employs TRBV7-9 and TRBJ1-4; the D gene is possibly TRBD1 (5 bases). The V and J ends lost 5 bases and 11 bases respectively, with 21 bases between them. The V gene's germline CDR1 is SEHNR and CDR2 FQNEAQ (reference sequence). CDR3 length: 15 amino acids. CDR3 sequence (DNA): TGTGCCAGCAGCCGCACGGGGACCCCTGAAAGCAAACTGTTTTTT. This codes for CASSRTGTPESKLFF.

This clonotype was detected many times. The V gene is TRBV28, the J gene TRBJ2-4, with 7 bases fitting TRBD1. J gave up 0 bases and V 3 bases, and 2 bases lay outside the gene matches. Looked up from germline, CDR1 is MDHEN and CDR2 is SYDVKM. The CDR3 is 15 residues long. In DNA, the CDR3 is TGTGCCAGCAGTTTTGGGGACAGAGCCAAAAACATTCAGTACTTC. Translating gives CASSFGDRAKNIQYF. Drawing the rest from reference TRBV28 and TRBJ2-4, the complete variable domain is DVKVTQSSRYLVKRTGEKVFLECVQDMDHENMFWYRQDPGLGLRLIYFSYDVKMKEKGDIPEGYSVSREKKERFSLILESASTNQTSMYLCASSFGDRAKNIQYFGAGTRLSVL.

This chain uses TRBV11-1 with TRBJ1-1, with D possibly TRBD1 on 6 matching bases. V was trimmed by 5 bases and J by 4 bases, leaving 14 bases between them. Germline V lookup: CDR1 SGHAT, CDR2 FQDESV (reference sequence). The CDR3 loop spans 14 amino acids. The CDR3 spells CASSPVGGLTEAFF. CDR3 DNA: TGTGCCAGCAGCCCAGTGGGGGGCCTCACTGAAGCTTTCTTT.

This clonotype has more than one count but fewer than ten. The chain is built from TRBV6-1 and TRBJ2-7, with D uncertain. CDR3 size: 13 residues. Germline-derived CDR1 and CDR2 are MNHNS and SASEGT. V dropped 1 base and J dropped 2 bases, with 6 bases sitting between them. In DNA, the CDR3 is TGTGCCAGCAGTGAAGTTGGCGCCTACGAGCAGTACTTC. Residues: CASSEVGAYEQYF.

This clonotype has a count of ten or more. The chain employs TRBV3-1 and TRBJ2-3, with D tentatively TRBD2 (5 bases). This CDR3 has 15 amino acids. The V end was cut by 1 base, the J end by 3 bases, with 11 bases between. CDR1 and CDR2 (germline): LGHDT, YNNKEL (reference sequence). The CDR3 here is CASSQVTGITDTQYF. The CDR3 DNA follows: TGTGCCAGCAGCCAAGTCACGGGGATAACAGATACGCAGTATTTT.